This T cell receptor (beta chain) was identified in a study of T cell repertoires in cytomegalovirus infection. Study-wide context: TCR beta signatures that were public indicated CMV infection and matching HLA type.

As concerns this clonotype: The antigen remains undetermined.

TCRdb reprocessed the reads via MiXCR and lists one record per CDR3 protein. The profile covers 650,000 to 900,000 distinct CDR3 sequences, with roughly 33% appearing a single time and roughly an eighth taken by the ten largest. Study conclusions and caveats: Within the response measured ex vivo, HLA-C-restricted CMV-specific TCR beta clonotypes were dominant.

CDR1 is MNHEY and CDR2 is SMNVEV in the germline V gene (reference sequence). The CDR3 is made up of 14 amino acids. Trimming removed 4 bases at V and 7 bases at J, with 16 bases between. This sequence joins TRBV27 and TRBJ1-2, with a weak D call TRBD1 (6 bases). The sequence came from a human donor in good health (CMV status not recorded). Some clones in this sample may be carry-over from other donors' samples. The material was cultured CD8+ T cells from PBMCs, obtained from culture after CMV antigen stimulation. The CDR3 DNA reads TGTGCCAGCAGTTCTTCAGGGGCCGTAGGTGGCTACACCTTC. It translates to CASSSSGAVGGYTF.